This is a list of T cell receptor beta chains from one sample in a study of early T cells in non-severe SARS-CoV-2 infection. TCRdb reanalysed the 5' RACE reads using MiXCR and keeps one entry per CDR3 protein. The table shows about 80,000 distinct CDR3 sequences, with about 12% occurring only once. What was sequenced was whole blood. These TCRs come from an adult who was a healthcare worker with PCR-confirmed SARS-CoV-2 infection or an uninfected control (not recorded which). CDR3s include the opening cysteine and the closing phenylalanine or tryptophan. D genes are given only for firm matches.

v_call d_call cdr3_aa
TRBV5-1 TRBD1 CASSRDRVTEAFF
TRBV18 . CASSPSGGNQPQHF
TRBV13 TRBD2 CTKASGARTGELFF
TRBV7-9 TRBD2 CASSLGRTSGRRRNEQFF
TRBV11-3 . CASSSFGAGAYEQYF
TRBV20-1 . CSARRWGAAGNTIYF
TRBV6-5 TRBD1 CASGEGQGVFNEQFF
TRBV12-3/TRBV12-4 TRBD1 CASSPVGQANEKLFF
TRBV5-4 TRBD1 CASSSGQGRETQYF
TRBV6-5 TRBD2 CATRKGGRYEQYF
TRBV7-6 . CASSPRGGNTIYF
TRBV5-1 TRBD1 CASSLIRGWDTEAFF
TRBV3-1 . CASSQDVRDTQYF
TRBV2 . CASRAHESPQETQYF
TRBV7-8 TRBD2 CASSLPGLPENEQFF
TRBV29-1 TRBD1 CSVARTGGSDTQYF
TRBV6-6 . CATIRQESSYEQYF